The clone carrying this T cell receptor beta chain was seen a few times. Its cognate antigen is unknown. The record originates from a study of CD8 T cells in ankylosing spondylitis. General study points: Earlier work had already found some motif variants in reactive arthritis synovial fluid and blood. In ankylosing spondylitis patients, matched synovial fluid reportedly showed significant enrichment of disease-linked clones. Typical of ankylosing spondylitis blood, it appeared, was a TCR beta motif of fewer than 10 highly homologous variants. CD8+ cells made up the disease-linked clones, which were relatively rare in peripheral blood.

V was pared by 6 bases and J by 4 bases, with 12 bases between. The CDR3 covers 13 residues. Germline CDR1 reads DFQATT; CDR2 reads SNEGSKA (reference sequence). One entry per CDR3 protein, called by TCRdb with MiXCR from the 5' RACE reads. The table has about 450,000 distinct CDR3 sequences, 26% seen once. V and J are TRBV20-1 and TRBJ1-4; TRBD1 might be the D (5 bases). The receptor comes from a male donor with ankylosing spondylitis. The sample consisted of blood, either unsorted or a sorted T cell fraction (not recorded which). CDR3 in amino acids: CSAEQVLNEKLFF. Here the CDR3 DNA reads TGCAGTGCAGAACAGGTCCTTAATGAAAAACTGTTTTTT.